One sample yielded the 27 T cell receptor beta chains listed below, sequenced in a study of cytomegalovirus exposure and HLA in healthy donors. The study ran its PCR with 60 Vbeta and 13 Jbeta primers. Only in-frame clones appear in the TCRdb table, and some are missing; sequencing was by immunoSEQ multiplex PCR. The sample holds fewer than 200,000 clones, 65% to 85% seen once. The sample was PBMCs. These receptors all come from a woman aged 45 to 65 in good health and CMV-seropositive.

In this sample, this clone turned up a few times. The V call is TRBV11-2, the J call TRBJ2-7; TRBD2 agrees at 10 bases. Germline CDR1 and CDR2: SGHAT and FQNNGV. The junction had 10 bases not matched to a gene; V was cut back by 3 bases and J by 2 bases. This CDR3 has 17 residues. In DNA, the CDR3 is TGTGCCAGCAGCTTCTCCTCCCTTAGCGGGAGGCCCTACGAGCAGTACTTC. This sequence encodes CASSFSSLSGRPYEQYF.

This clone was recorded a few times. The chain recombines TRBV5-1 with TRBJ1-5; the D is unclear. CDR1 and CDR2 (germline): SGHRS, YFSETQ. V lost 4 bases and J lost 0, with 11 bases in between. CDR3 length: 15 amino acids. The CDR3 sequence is CASSPSGDSNQPQHF. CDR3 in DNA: TGCGCCAGCAGCCCGAGCGGGGATAGCAATCAGCCCCAGCATTTT. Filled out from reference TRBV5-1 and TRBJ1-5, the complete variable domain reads KAGVTQTPRYLIKTRGQQVTLSCSPISGHRSVSWYQQTPGQGLQFLFEYFSETQRNKGNFPGRFSGRQFSNSRSEMNVSTLELGDSALYLCASSPSGDSNQPQHFGDGTRLSIL.

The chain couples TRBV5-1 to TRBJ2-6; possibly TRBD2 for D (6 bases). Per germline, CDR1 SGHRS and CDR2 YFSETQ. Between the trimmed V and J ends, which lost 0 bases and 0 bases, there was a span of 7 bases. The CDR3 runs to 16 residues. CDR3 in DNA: TGCGCCAGCAGCTTGGCGGGGGACTCTGGGGCCAACGTCCTGACTTTC. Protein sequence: CASSLAGDSGANVLTF.

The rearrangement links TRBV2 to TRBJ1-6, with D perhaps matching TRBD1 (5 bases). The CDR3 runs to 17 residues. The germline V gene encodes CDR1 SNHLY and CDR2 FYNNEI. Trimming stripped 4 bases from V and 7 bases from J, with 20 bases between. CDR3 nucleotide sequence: TGTGCCAGCAGTGTGGGGGTCGTCGGGGGGAGAAATTCACCCCTCCACTTT. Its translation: CASSVGVVGGRNSPLHF.

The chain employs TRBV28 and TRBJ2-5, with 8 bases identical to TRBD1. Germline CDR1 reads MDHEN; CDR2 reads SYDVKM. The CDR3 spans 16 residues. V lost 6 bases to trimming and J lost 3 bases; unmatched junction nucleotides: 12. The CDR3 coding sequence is TGTGCCAGCAGCACGCCGGGACAGGCAAGAAAAGAGACCCAGTACTTC. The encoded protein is CASSTPGQARKETQYF.

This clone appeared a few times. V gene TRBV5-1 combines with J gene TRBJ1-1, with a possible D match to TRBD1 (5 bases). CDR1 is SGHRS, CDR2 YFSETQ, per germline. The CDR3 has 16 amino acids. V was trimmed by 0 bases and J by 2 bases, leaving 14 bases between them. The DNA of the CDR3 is TGCGCCAGCAGCTTGGGCCCGGGGGTAGGCAACACTGAAGCTTTCTTT. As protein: CASSLGPGVGNTEAFF. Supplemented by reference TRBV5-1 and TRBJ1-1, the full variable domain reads KAGVTQTPRYLIKTRGQQVTLSCSPISGHRSVSWYQQTPGQGLQFLFEYFSETQRNKGNFPGRFSGRQFSNSRSEMNVSTLELGDSALYLCASSLGPGVGNTEAFFGQGTRLTVV.

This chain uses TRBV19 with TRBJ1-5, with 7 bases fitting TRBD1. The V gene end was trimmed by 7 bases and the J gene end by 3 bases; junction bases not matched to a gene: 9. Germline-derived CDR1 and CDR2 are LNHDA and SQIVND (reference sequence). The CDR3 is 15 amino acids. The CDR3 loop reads CASNIGTAINQPQHF. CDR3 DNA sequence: TGTGCCAGTAACATCGGGACAGCCATCAATCAGCCCCAGCATTTT. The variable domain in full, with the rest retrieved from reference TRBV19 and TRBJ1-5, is DGGITQSPKYLFRKEGQNVTLSCEQNLNHDAMYWYRQDPGQGLRLIYYSQIVNDFQKGDIAEGYSVSREKKESFPLTVTSAQKNPTAFYLCASNIGTAINQPQHFGDGTRLSIL.

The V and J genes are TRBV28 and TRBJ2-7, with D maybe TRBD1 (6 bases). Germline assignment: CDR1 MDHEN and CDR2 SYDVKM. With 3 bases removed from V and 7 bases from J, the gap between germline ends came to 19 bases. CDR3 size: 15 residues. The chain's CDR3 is CASSFPFGQSGEQYF. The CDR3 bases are TGTGCCAGCAGTTTCCCCTTCGGACAGTCTGGGGAGCAGTACTTC. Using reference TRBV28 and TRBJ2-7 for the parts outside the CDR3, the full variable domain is DVKVTQSSRYLVKRTGEKVFLECVQDMDHENMFWYRQDPGLGLRLIYFSYDVKMKEKGDIPEGYSVSREKKERFSLILESASTNQTSMYLCASSFPFGQSGEQYFGPGTRLTVT.

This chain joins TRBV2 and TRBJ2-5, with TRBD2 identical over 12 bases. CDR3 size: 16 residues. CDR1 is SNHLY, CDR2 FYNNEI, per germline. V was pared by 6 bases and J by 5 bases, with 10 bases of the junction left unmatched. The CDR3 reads CASSPRRLAGGETQYF. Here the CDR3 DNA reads TGTGCCAGCAGCCCAAGGAGGCTAGCGGGAGGGGAGACCCAGTACTTC.

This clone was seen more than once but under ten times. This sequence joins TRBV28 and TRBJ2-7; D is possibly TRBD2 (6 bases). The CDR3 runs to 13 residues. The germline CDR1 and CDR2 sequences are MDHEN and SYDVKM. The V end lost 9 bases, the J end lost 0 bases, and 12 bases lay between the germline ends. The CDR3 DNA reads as TGTGCCAGTTGCGGGGCAAGCTCCTACGAGCAGTACTTC. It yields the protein CASCGASSYEQYF.

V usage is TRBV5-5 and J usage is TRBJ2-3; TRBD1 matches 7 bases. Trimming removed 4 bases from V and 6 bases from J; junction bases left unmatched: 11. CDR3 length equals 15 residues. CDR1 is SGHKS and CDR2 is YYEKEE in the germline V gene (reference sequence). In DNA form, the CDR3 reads TGTGCCAGCAGCCCCCGGGACAGTACGCCGGATACGCAGTATTTT. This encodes CASSPRDSTPDTQYF.

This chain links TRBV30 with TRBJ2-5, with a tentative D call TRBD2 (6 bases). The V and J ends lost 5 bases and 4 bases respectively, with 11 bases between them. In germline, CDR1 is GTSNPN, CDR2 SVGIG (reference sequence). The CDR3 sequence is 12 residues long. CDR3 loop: CAWGTGGETQYF. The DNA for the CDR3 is TGTGCCTGGGGGACCGGGGGAGAGACCCAGTACTTC.

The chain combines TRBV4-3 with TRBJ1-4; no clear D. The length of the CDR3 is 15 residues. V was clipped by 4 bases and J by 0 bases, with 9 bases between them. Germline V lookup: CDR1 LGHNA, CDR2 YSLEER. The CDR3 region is CASSPRLPTNEKLFF. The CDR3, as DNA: TGCGCCAGCAGCCCCAGGCTTCCAACTAATGAAAAACTGTTTTTT.

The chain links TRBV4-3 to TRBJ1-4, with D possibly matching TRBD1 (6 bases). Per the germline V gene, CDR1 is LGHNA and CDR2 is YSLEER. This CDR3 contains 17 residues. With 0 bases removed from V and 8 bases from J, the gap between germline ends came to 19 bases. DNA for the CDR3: TGCGCCAGCAGCCAAGATCGAAGGACAGTTACTGGGGAAAAACTGTTTTTT. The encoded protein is CASSQDRRTVTGEKLFF.

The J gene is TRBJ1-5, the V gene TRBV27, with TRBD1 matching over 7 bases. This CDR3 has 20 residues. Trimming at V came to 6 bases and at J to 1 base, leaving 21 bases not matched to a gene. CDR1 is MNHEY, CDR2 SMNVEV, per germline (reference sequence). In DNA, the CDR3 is TGTGCCAGCAGGCCGAGGACCCTTCCGAACCGGGACAGAAGCAATCAGCCCCAGCATTTT. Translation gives CASRPRTLPNRDRSNQPQHF.

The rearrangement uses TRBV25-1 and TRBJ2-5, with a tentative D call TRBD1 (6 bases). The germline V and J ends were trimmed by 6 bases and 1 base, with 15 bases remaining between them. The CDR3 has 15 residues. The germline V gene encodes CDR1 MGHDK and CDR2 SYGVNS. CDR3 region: CASRAFGTPQETQYF. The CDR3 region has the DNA TGTGCCAGCAGAGCTTTTGGGACACCCCAAGAGACCCAGTACTTC.

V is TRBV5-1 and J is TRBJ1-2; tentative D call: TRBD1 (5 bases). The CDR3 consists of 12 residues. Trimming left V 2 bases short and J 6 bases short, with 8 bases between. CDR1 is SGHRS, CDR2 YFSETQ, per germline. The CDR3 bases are TGCGCCAGCAGCTTTGGGGCGGATGGCTACACCTTC. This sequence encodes CASSFGADGYTF.

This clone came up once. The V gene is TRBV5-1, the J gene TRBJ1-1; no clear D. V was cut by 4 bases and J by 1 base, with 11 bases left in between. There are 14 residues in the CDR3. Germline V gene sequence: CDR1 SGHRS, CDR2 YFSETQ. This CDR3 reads CASSLPSENTEAFF. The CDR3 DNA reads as TGCGCCAGCAGCCTCCCCAGCGAGAACACTGAAGCTTTCTTT.

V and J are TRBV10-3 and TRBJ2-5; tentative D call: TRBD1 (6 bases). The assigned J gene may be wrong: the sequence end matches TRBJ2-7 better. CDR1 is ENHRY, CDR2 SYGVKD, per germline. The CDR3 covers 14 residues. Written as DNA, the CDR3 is TGTGCCATCAGTCGGGACACGGAAGTCTACGAGCAGTACTTC. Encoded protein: CAISRDTEVYEQYF.

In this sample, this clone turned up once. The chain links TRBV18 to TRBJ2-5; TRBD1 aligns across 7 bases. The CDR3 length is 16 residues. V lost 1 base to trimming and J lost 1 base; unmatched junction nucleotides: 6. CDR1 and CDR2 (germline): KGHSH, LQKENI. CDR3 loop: CASSPQGARLQETQYF. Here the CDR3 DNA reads TGTGCCAGCTCACCACAGGGGGCCAGACTCCAAGAGACCCAGTACTTC.

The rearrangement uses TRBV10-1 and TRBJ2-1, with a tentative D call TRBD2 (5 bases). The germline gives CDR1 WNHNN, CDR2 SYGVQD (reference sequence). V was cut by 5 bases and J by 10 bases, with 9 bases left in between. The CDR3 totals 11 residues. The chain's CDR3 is CASSSGWEQFF. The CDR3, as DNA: TGCGCCAGCAGTAGCGGCTGGGAGCAGTTCTTC.

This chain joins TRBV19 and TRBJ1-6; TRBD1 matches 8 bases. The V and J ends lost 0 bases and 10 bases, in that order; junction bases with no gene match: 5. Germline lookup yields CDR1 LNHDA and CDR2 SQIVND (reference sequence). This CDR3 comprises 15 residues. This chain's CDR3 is CASSIDRQGRSPLHF. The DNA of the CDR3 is TGTGCCAGTAGTATAGATCGACAGGGGAGATCACCCCTCCACTTT.

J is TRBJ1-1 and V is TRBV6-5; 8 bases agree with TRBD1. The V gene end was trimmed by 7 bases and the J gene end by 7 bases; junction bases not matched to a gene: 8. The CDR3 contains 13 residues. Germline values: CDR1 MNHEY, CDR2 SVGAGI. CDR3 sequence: CASIRQGAGEAFF. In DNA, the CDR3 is TGTGCCAGCATTCGCCAGGGGGCTGGTGAAGCTTTCTTT.

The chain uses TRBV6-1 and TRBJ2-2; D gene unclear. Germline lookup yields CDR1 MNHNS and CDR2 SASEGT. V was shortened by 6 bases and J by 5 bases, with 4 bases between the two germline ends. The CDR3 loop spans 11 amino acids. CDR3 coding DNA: TGTGCCAGCAGATCGACCGGGGAGCTGTTTTTT. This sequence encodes CASRSTGELFF.

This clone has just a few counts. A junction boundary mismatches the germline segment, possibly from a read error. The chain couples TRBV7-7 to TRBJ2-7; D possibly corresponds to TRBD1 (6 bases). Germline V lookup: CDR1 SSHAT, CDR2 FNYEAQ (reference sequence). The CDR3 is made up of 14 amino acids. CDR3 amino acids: CASSLANAEGELVF. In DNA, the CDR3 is TGTGCTAGCAGCTTAGCGAACGCAGAGGGGGAGTTGGTATTC.

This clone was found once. The CDR3 protein is CASSKLHVGAVKTQYF. The DNA of the CDR3 is TGTGCCAGTAGTAAGCTTCATGTGGGGGCGGTTAAGACCCAGTACTTC. The chain couples TRBV19 to TRBJ2-5; D may be TRBD1 (6 bases). The length of the CDR3 is 16 residues. V was cut by 4 bases and J by 6 bases, with 21 bases left in between. Germline CDR1 and CDR2: LNHDA and SQIVND (reference sequence).

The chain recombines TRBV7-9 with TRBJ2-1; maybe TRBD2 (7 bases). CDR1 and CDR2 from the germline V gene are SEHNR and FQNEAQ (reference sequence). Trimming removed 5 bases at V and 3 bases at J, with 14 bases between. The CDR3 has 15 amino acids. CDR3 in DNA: TGTGCCAGCAGCCTGGAGGGGGGGGGCTACAATGAGCAGTTCTTC. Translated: CASSLEGGGYNEQFF.